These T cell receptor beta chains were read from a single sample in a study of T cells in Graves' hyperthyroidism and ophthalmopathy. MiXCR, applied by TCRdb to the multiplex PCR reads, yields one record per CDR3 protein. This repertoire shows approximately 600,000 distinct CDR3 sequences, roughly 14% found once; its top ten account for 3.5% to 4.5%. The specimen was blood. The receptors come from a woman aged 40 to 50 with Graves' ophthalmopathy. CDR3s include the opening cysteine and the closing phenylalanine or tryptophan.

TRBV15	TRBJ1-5	CATSTRGGNQPQHF
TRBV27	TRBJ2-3	CASSFRISTDTQYF
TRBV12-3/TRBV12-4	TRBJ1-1	CASSPGQGAMNTEAFF
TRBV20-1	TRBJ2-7	CSAREGPPTLTYEQYF
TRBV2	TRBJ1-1	CASNGGHGSEAFF
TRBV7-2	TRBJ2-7	CASNSMRNRGSYEQYF
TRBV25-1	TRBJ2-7	CASSDPSTSGYEQYF
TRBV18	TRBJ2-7	CASSPGFDLREQYF
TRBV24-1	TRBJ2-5	CATSEPTGTETQYF
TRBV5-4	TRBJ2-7	CASSLGAERESHFSCYEQYF
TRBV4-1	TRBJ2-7	CASSPIAATYEQYF
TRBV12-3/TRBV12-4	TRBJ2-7	CASSLRGSGNEQYF
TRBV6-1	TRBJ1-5	CASSELTGDVQPQHF
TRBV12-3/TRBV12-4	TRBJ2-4	CASSFGGGAKNIQYF
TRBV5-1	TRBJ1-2	CASSWSGDPNYGYTF
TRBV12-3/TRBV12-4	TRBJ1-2	CASSLGSRRRSTF
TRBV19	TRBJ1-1	CASSIEPVWTTTFENTEAFF
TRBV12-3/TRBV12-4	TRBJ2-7	CASSFGQVFYEQYF
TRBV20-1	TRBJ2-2	CSAPGLAYTGELFF
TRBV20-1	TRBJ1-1	CSARGEAIGTEAFF
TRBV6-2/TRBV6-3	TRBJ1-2	CASSRTGDWSYGYTF
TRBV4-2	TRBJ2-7	CASSPQEGGRSSYEQYF
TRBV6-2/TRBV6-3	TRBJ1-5	CASSLNRGLNQPQHF
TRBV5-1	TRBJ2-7	CASSPLILTYEQYF
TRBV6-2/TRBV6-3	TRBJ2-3	CASRTTGGTDTQYF
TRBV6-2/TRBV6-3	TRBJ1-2	CASRVYDRSYGYTF
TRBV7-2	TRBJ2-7	CASSLAVGNSYEQYF
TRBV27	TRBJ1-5	CASSLSREGNQPQHF
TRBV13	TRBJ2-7	CASSGTPMLGEQYF
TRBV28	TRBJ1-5	CASSTPSLRGQPQHF
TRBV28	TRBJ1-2	CASSNGQRYTF
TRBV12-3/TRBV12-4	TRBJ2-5	CASSFGLTRETQYF
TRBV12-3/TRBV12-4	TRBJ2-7	CASSRSQAYEQYF
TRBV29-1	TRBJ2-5	CSVVPGPETQYF
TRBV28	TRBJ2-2	CASSPGGAGPNTGELFF
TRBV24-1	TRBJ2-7	CATSDPRSGSEYEQYF
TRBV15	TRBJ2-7	CATSREISEGPSSYEQYF
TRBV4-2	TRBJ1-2	CASSQDTTGYGYTF
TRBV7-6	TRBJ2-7	CASSLGTGGYYEQYF
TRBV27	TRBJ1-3	CASSSTTGISGNTIYF